The sequence of this T cell receptor beta chain was determined in a study of cytomegalovirus exposure and HLA in healthy donors. Study-wide points: Equally common other TCR beta chains were less clonally expanded than HLA-associated ones, a later analysis found.

CDR3 length: 16 amino acids. Germline CDR1 SGHRS, CDR2 YFSETQ. Comments on this clone: Its matching antigen is unknown.

Primers included in the PCR were 60 Vbeta and 13 Jbeta primers. Measured with immunoSEQ multiplex PCR; TCRdb has only the in-frame clones, and not every one. Of 150,000 to 200,000 clones in the sample, 60% to 80% were seen once. The V call is TRBV5-1, the J call TRBJ2-5, with 8 bases that match TRBD2. The DNA matches TRBJ2-7 better at its end, which makes the J call doubtful. The receptor was derived from a man between 18 and 35 years old in good health and CMV-seropositive. Sequenced sample: PBMCs. CDR3 region: CASSLGREELSYEQYF. In DNA form, the CDR3 reads TGCGCCAGCAGCTTGGGGCGGGAGGAGCTCTCCTACGAGCAGTACTTC.